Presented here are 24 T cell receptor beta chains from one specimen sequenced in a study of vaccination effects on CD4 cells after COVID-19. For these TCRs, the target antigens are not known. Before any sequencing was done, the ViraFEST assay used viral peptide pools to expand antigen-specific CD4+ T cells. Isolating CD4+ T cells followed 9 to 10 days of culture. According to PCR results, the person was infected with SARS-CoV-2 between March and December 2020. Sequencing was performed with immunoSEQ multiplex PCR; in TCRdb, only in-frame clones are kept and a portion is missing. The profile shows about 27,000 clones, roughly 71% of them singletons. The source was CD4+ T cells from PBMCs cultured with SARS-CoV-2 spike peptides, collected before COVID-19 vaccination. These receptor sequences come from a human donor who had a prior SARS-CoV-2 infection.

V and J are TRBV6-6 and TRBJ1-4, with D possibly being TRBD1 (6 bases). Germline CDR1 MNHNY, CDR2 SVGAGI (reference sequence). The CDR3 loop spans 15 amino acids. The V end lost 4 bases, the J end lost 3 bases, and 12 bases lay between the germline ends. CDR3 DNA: TGTGCCAGCAGTTTCGTTGGGGGCCCTAATGAAAAACTGTTTTTT. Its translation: CASSFVGGPNEKLFF.

The CDR3 region is CASSPSRTQETQYF. The DNA of the CDR3 is TGTGCCAGCTCACCATCCAGAACACAAGAGACCCAGTACTTC. The J gene is TRBJ2-5, the V gene TRBV18; D remains ambiguous. In germline, CDR1 is KGHSH, CDR2 LQKENI. CDR3 length: 14 residues. The V gene lost 2 bases and the J gene lost 2 bases, with 9 bases spanning the gap.

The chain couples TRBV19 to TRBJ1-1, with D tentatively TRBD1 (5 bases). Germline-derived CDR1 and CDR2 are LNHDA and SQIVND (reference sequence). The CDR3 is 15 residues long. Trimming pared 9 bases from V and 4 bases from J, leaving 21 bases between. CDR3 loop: CASQTLAGRGTEAFF. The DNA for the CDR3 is TGTGCCAGCCAAACCCTAGCAGGAAGGGGCACTGAAGCTTTCTTT.

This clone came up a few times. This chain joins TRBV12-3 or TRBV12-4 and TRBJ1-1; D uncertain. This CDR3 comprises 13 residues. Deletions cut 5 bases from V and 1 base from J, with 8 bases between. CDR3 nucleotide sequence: TGTGCCAGCAGTGCCCTCTGGAACACTGAAGCTTTCTTT. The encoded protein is CASSALWNTEAFF.

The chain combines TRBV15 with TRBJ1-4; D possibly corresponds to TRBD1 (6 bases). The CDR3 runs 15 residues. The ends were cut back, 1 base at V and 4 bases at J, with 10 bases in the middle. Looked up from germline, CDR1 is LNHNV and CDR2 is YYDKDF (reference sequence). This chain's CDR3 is CATSRAGRGNEKLFF. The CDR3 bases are TGTGCCACCAGCAGAGCGGGCAGGGGTAATGAAAAACTGTTTTTT.

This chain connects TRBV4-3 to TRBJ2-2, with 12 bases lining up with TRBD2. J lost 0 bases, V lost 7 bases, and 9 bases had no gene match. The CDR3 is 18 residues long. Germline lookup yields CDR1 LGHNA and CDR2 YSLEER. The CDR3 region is CASTTGLAGSANTGELFF. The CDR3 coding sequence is TGCGCCAGCACCACTGGACTAGCGGGGAGCGCGAACACCGGGGAGCTGTTTTTT.

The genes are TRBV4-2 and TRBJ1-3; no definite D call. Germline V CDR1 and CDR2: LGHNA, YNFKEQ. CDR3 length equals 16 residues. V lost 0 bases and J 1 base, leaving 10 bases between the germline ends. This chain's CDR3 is CASSQDVGRSGNTIYF. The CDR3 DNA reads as TGTGCCAGCAGCCAAGATGTCGGGAGGTCTGGAAACACCATATATTTT.

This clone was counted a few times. In DNA form, the CDR3 reads TGTGCCAGCAGCTTGGACGAGGGGGCGTACACTGAAGCTTTCTTT. Translating it yields CASSLDEGAYTEAFF. The chain uses TRBV5-4 and TRBJ1-1; 7 bases match TRBD1. The CDR3 spans 15 residues. Germline V gene lookup returns CDR1 SGHNT and CDR2 YYREEE (reference sequence). The trim removed 0 bases at V and 3 bases at J, leaving 5 bases unmatched.

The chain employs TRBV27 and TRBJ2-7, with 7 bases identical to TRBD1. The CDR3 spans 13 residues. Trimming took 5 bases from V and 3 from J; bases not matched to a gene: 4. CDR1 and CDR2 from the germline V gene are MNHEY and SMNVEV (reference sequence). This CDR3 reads CASSEDRYYEQYF. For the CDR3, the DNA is TGTGCCAGCAGTGAGGACAGGTACTACGAGCAGTACTTC.

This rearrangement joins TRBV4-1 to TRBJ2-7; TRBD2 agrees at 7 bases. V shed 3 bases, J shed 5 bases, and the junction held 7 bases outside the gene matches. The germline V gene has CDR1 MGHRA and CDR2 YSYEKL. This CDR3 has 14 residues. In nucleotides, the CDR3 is TGCGCCAGCAGCCACCCCGCGCGGGGGAACGAGCAGTACTTC. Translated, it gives CASSHPARGNEQYF.

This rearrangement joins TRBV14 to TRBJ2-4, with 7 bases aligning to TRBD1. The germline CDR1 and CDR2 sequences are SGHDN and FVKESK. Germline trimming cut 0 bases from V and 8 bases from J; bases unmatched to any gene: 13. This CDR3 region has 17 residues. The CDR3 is CASSQDGDSGFRDIQYF. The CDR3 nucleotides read TGTGCCAGCAGCCAAGATGGGGACAGTGGGTTTAGAGACATTCAGTACTTC.

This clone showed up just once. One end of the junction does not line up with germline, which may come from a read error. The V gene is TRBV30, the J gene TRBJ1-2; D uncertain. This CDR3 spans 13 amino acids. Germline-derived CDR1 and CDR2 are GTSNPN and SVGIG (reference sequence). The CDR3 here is CAWSPTDGFIFAF. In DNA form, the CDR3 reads TGTGCCTGGAGTCCTACGGACGGGTTTATTTTCGCCTTC. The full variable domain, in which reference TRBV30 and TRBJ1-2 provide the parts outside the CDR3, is SQTIHQWPATLVQPVGSPLSLECTVEGTSNPNLYWYRQAAGRGLQLLFYSVGIGQISSEVPQNLSASRPQDRQFILSSKKLLLSDSGFYLCAWSPTDGFIFAFGSGTRLTVV.

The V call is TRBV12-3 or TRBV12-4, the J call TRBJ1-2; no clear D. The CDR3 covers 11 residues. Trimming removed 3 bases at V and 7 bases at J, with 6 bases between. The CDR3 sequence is CASSLGRGYTF. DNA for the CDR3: TGTGCCAGCAGTTTGGGCCGTGGCTACACCTTC.

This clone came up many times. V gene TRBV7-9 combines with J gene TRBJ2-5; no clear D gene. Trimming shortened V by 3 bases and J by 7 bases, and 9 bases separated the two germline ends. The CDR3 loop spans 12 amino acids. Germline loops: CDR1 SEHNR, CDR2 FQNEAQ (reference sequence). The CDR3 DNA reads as TGTGCCAGCAGCTTTCCTCAGCGGACCCAGTACTTC. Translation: CASSFPQRTQYF.

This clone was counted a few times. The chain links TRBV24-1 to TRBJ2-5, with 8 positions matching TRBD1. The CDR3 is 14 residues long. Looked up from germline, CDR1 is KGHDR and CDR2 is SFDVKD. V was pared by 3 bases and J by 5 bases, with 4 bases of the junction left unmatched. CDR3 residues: CATSDARGQETQYF. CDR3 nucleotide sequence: TGTGCCACCAGTGATGCCAGGGGGCAGGAGACCCAGTACTTC.

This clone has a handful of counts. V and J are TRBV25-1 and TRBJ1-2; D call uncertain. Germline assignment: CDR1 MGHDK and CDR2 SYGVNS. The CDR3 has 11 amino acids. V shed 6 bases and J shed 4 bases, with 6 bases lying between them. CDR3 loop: CASSRGYGYTF. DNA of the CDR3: TGTGCCAGCAGCAGAGGCTATGGCTACACCTTC.

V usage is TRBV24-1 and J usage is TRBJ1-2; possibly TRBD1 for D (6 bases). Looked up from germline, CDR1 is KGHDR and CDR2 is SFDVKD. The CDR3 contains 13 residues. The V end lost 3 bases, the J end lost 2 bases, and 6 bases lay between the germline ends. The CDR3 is CATSDGQNYGYTF. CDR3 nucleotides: TGTGCCACCAGTGATGGACAGAACTATGGCTACACCTTC.

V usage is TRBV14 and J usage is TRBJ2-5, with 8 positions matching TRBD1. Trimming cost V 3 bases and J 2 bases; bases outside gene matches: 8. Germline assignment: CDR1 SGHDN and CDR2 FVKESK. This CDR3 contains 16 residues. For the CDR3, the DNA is TGTGCCAGCAGCCACCACGGACAGGGAATACAAGAGACCCAGTACTTC. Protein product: CASSHHGQGIQETQYF. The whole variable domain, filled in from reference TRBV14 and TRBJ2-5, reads EAGVTQFPSHSVIEKGQTVTLRCDPISGHDNLYWYRRVMGKEIKFLLHFVKESKQDESGMPNNRFLAERTGGTYSTLKVQPAELEDSGVYFCASSHHGQGIQETQYFGPGTRLLVL.

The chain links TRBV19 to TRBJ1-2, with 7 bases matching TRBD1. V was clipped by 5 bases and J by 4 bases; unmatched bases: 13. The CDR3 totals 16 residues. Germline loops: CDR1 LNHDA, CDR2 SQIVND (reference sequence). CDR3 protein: CASSPTGTEITYGYTF. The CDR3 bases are TGTGCCAGTAGTCCAACCGGGACAGAGATTACCTATGGCTACACCTTC. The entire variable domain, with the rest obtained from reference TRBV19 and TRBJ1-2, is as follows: DGGITQSPKYLFRKEGQNVTLSCEQNLNHDAMYWYRQDPGQGLRLIYYSQIVNDFQKGDIAEGYSVSREKKESFPLTVTSAQKNPTAFYLCASSPTGTEITYGYTFGSGTRLTVV.

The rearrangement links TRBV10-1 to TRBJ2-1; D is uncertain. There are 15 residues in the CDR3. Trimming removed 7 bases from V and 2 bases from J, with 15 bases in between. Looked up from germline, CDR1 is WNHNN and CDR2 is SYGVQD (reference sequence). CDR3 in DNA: TGCGCCAGCACGGAAAGCTGGGCACCCTACAATGAGCAGTTCTTC. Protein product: CASTESWAPYNEQFF.

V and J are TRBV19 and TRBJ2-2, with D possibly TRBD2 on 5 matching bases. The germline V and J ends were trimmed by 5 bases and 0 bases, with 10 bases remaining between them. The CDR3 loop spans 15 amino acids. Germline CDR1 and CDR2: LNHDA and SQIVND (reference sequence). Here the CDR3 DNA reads TGTGCCAGTAGTGACCGCGGGCCGAACACCGGGGAGCTGTTTTTT. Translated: CASSDRGPNTGELFF.

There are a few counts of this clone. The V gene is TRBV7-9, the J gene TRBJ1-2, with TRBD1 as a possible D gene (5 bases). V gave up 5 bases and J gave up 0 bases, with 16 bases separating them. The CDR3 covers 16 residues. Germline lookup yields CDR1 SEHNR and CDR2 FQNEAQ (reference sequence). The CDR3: CASSPLGGGTNYGYTF. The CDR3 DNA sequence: TGTGCCAGCAGCCCCCTGGGGGGGGGAACTAACTATGGCTACACCTTC.

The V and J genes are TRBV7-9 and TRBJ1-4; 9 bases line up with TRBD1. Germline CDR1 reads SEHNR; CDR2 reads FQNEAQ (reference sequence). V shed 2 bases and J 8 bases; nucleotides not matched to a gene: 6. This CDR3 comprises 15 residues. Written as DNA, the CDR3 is TGTGCCAGCAGCTTACACACAGGGGGCTCGGAAAAACTGTTTTTT. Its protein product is CASSLHTGGSEKLFF.

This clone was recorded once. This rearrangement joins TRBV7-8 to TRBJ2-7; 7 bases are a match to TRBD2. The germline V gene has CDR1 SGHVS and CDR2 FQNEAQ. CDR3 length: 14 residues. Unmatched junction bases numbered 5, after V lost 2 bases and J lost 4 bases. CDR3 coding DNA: TGTGCCAGCAGCTTATCGGGGGGTATATACGAGCAGTACTTC. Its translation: CASSLSGGIYEQYF.